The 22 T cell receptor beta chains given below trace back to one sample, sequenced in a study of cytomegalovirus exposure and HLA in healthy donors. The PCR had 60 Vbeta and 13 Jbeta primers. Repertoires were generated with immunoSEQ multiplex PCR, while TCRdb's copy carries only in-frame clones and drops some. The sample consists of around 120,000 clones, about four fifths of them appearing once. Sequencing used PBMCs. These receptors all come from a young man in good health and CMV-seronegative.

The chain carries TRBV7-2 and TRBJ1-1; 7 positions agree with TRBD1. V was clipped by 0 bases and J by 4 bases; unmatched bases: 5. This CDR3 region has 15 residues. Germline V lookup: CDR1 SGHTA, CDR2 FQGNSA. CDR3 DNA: TGTGCCAGCAGCTTAGCGGCCCACAGGGGCACTGAAGCTTTCTTT. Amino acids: CASSLAAHRGTEAFF.

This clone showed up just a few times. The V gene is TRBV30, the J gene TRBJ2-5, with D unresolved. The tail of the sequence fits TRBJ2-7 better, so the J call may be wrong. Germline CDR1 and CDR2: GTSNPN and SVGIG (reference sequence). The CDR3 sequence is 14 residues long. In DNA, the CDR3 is TGTGCCTGGACCCCACTGGCAGATTGGGCCGAGCAGTACTTC. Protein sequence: CAWTPLADWAEQYF.

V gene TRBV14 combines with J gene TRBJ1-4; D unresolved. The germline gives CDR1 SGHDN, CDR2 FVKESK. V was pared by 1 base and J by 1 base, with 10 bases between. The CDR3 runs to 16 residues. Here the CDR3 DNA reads TGTGCCAGCAGCCAAGCGAGCTTCCTAACTAATGAAAAACTGTTTTTT. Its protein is CASSQASFLTNEKLFF.

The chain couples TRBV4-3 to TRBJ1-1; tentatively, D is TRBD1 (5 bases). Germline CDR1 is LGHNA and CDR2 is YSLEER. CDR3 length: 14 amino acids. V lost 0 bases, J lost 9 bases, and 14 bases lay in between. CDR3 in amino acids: CASSQDIGHRKAFF. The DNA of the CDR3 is TGCGCCAGCAGCCAAGATATAGGACACAGGAAAGCTTTCTTT.

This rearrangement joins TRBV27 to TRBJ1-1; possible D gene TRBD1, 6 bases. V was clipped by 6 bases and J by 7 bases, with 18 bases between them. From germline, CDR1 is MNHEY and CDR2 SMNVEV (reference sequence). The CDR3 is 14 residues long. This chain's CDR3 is CASSSSRDTLEAFF. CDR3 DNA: TGTGCCAGCAGCTCGTCCCGGGACACCCTTGAAGCTTTCTTT.

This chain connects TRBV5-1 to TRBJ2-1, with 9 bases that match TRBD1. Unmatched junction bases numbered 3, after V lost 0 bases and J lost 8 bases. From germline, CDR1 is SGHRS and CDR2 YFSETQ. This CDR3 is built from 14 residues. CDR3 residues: CASSLETGGDEQFF. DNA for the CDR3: TGCGCCAGCAGCTTGGAGACAGGGGGAGATGAGCAGTTCTTC.

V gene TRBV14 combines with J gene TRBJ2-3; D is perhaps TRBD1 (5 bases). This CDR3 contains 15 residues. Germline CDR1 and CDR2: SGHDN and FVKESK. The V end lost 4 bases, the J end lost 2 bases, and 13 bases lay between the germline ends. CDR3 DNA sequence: TGTGCCAGCAGCCGAGAGATTGGGGCCACAGATACGCAGTATTTT. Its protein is CASSREIGATDTQYF.

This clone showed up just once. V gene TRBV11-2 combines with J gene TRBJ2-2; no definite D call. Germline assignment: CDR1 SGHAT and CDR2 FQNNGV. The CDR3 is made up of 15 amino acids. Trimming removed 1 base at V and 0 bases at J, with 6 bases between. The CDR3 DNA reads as TGTGCCAGCAGCTTAGCTCTCCCGAACACCGGGGAGCTGTTTTTT. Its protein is CASSLALPNTGELFF.

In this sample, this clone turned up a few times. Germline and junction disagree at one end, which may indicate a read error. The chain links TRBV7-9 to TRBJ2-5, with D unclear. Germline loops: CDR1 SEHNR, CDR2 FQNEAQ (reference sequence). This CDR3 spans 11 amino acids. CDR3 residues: CASSPEADLHF. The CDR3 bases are TGTGCCAGCAGCCCCGAGGCCGACCTACACTTC.

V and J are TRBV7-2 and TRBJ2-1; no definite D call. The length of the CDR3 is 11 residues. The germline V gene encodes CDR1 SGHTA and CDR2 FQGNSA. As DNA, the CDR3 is TGTTCAACCAGGTATTACAATGAGCAGTTCTTC. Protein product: CSTRYYNEQFF.

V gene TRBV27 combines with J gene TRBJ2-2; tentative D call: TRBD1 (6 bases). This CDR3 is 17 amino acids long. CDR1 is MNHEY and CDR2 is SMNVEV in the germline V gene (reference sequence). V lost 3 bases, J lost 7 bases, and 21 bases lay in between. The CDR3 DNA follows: TGTGCCAGCAGTTTTCCAAACAGGGTCGGTTTGTACGGGGAGCTGTTTTTT. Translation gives CASSFPNRVGLYGELFF.

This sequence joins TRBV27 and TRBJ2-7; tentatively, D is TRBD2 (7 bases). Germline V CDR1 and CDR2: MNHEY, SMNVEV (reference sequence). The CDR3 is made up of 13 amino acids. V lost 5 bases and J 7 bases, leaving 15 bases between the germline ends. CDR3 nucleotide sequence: TGTGCCAGCAGTATGGCGGGGGCTTGGGAGCAGTACTTC. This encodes CASSMAGAWEQYF.

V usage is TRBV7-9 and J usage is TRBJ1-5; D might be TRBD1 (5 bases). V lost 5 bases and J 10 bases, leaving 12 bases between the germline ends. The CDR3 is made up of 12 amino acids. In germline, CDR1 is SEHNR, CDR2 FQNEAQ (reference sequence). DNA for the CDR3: TGTGCCAGCAGCATAGGGGCGCTCCCCCAGCATTTT. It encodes CASSIGALPQHF.

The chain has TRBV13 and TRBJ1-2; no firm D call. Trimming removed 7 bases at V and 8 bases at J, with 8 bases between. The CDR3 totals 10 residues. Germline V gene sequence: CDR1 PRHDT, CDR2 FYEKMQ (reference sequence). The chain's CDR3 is CASTPRGYTF. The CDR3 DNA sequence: TGTGCCAGCACCCCGAGAGGCTACACCTTC.

CDR3 bases: TGTGCCAGCAGTAACGGACAGGGGTTGGGCAATCAGCCCCAGCATTTT. Translating it yields CASSNGQGLGNQPQHF. The gene calls are TRBV28 and TRBJ1-5, with TRBD1 identical over 9 bases. The CDR3 covers 16 residues. Germline V gene lookup returns CDR1 MDHEN and CDR2 SYDVKM. The J segment lost 2 bases and the V segment lost 5 bases, leaving 7 bases of the junction unmatched.

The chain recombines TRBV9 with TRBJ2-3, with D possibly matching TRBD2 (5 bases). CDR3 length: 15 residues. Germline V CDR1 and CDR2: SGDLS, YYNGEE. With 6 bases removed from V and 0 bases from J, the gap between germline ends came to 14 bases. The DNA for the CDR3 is TGTGCCAGCACCTCTGGACTGATCAGCACAGATACGCAGTATTTT. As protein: CASTSGLISTDTQYF.

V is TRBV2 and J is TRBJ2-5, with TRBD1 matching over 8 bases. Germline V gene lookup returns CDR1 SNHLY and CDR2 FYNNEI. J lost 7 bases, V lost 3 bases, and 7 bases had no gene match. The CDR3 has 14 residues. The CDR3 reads CASSDRTGKRTQYF. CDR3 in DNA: TGTGCCAGCAGTGATAGGACAGGGAAGAGGACCCAGTACTTC.

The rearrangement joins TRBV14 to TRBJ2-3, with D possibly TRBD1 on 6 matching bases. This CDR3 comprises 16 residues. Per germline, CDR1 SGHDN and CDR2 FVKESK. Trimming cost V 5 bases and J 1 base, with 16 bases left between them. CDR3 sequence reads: CASSVQGSVGTDTQYF. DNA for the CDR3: TGTGCCAGCAGCGTCCAGGGGAGTGTTGGCACAGATACGCAGTATTTT.

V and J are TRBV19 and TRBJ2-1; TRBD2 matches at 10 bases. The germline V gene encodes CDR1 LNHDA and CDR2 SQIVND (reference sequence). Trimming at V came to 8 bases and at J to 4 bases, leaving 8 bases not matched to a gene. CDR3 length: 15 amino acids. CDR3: CASSIAGGFYNEQFF. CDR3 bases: TGTGCCAGTTCTATAGCGGGGGGCTTTTACAATGAGCAGTTCTTC.

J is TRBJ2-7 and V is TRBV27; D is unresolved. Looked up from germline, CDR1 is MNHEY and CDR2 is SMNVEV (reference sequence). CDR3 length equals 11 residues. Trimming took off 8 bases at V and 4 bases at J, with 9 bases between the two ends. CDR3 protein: CASVRGYEQYF. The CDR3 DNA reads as TGTGCCAGCGTTCGAGGTTACGAGCAGTACTTC.

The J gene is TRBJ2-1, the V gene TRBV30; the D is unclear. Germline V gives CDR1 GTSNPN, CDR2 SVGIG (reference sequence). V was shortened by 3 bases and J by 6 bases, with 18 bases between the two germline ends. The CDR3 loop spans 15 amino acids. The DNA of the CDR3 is TGTGCCTGGAGCTCTACTCCGTCCCCTCCCAATGAGCAGTTCTTC. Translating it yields CAWSSTPSPPNEQFF.

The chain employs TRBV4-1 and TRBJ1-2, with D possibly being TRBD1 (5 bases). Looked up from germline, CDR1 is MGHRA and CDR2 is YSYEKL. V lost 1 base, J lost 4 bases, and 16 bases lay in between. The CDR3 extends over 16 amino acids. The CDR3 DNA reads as TGCGCCAGCAGCCAAGGTCACCCATCGGGGGGCTATGGCTACACCTTC. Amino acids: CASSQGHPSGGYGYTF.